What follows describes a single T cell receptor beta chain. This entry is derived from a study of blood T cell repertoires in COVID-19. Ages ranged from about 18 to 100 years, with residence in 24 US areas. Using immunoSEQ multiplex PCR, the repertoire was profiled, and TCRdb retains in-frame clones only, with some absent. The sample lists around 330,000 clones, roughly nine tenths occurring once. This CDR3 has 12 amino acids. V shed 7 bases and J 2 bases; nucleotides not matched to a gene: 3. The germline gives CDR1 SQVTM, CDR2 ANQGSEA. V and J are TRBV29-1 and TRBJ1-2; the match to TRBD1 covers 8 bases. This sequence was found in a man between 60 and 75 years old who had recovered from COVID-19. The material sequenced was PBMCs or T cells enriched from blood (not recorded which). CDR3 residues: CSGGQDNYGYTF. The CDR3, as DNA: TGCAGCGGGGGACAGGACAACTATGGCTACACCTTC.